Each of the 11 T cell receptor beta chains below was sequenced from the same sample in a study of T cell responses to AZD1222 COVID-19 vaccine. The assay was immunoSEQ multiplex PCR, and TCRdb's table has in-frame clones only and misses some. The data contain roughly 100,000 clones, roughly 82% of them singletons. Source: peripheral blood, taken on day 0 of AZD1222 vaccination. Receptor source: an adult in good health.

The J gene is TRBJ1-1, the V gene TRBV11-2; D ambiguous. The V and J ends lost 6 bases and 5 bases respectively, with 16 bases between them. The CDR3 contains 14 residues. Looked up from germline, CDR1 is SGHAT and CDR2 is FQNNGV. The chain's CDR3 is CASRISNSGTEAFF. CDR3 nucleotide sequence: TGTGCCAGCAGGATTTCCAACAGCGGAACTGAAGCTTTCTTT. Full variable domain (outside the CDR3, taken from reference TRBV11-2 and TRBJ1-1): EAGVAQSPRYKIIEKRQSVAFWCNPISGHATLYWYQQILGQGPKLLIQFQNNGVVDDSQLPKDRFSAERLKGVDSTLKIQPAKLEDSAVYLCASRISNSGTEAFFGQGTRLTVV.

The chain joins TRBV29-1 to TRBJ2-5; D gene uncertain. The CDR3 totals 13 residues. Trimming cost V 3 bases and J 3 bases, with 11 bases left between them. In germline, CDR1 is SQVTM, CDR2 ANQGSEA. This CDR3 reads CSVDKGQKETQYF. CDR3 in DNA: TGCAGCGTTGACAAGGGTCAGAAAGAGACCCAGTACTTC.

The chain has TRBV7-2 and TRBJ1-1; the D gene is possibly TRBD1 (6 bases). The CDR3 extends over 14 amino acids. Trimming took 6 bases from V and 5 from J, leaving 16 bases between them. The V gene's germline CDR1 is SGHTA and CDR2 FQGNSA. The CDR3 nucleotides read TGTGCCAGCAGATTCGACCGACAGGTAACTGAAGCTTTCTTT. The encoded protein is CASRFDRQVTEAFF.

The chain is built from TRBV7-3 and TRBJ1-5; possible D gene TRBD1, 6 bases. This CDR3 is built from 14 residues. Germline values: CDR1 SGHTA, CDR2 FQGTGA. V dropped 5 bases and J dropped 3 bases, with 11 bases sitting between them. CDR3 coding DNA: TGTGCCAGCAGCGCAACAGGGCCCAATCAGCCCCAGCATTTT. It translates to CASSATGPNQPQHF.

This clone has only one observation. CDR3 sequence: CASSGTGGPNQPQHF. Here the CDR3 DNA reads TGTGCCAGCAGTGGGACAGGGGGCCCCAATCAGCCCCAGCATTTT. J is TRBJ1-5 and V is TRBV2, with TRBD1 matching 11 bases. Germline V gene sequence: CDR1 SNHLY, CDR2 FYNNEI. The length of the CDR3 is 15 residues. The trim removed 4 bases at V and 3 bases at J, leaving 2 bases unmatched.

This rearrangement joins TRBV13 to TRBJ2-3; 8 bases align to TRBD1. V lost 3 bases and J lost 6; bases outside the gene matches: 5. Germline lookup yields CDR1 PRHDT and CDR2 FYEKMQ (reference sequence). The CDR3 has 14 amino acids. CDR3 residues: CASSFRQGLDTQYF. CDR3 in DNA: TGTGCCAGCAGCTTCAGACAGGGGTTGGATACGCAGTATTTT.

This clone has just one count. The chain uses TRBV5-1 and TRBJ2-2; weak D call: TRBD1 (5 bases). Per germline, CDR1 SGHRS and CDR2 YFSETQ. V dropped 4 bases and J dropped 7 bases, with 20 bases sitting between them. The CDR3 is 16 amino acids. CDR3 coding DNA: TGCGCCAGCAGCACCGCGACTCAGGGAAATGGCGGGGAGCTGTTTTTT. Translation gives CASSTATQGNGGELFF.

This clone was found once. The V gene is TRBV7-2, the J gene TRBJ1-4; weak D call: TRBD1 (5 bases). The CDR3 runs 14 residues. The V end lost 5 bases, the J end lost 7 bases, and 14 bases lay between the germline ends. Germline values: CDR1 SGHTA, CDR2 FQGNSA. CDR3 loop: CASSQGGLGEKLFF. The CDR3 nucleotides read TGTGCCAGCAGCCAGGGTGGCCTAGGTGAAAAACTGTTTTTT. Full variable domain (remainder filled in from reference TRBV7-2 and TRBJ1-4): GAGVSQSPSNKVTEKGKDVELRCDPISGHTALYWYRQSLGQGLEFLIYFQGNSAPDKSGLPSDRFSAERTGGSVSTLTIQRTQQEDSAVYLCASSQGGLGEKLFFGSGTQLSVL.

The CDR3 nucleotides read TGCGCCAGCACCCCTGACACCGCTAGCACAGATACGCAGTATTTT. Its protein is CASTPDTASTDTQYF. This chain uses TRBV5-1 with TRBJ2-3; D gene unclear. This CDR3 has 15 residues. Looked up from germline, CDR1 is SGHRS and CDR2 is YFSETQ. Trimming stripped 6 bases from V and 0 bases from J, with 14 bases between.

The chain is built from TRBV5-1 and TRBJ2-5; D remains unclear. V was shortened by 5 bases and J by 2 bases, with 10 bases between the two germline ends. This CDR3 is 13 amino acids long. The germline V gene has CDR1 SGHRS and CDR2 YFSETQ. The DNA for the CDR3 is TGCGCCAGCAGTTCTCTGGGGCAAGAGACCCAGTACTTC. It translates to CASSSLGQETQYF. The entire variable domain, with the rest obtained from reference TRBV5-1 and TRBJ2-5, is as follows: KAGVTQTPRYLIKTRGQQVTLSCSPISGHRSVSWYQQTPGQGLQFLFEYFSETQRNKGNFPGRFSGRQFSNSRSEMNVSTLELGDSALYLCASSSLGQETQYFGPGTRLLVL.

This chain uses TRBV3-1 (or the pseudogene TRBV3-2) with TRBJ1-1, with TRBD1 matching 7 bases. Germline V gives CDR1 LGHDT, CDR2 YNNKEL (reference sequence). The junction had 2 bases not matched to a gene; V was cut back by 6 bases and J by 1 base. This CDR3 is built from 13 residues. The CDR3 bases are TGTGCCAGCAGTCGACAGGGGAACACTGAAGCTTTCTTT. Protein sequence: CASSRQGNTEAFF.